Listed here is a single TCR beta chain. Trimming stripped 5 bases from V and 6 bases from J, with 17 bases between. Germline V gives CDR1 SGDLS, CDR2 YYNGEE. CDR3 length: 15 amino acids. The PCR ran on 60 Vbeta and 13 Jbeta primers. The table came from immunoSEQ multiplex PCR; TCRdb's copy has only in-frame clones and leaves some out. The sample has about 200,000 clones; 75% to 80% are singletons. This record comes from a study of cytomegalovirus exposure and HLA in healthy donors. What was sequenced was PBMCs. This TCR was recovered from a man aged 18 to 30 in good health and CMV-seronegative. The V and J genes are TRBV9 and TRBJ1-4, with D hard to call. The CDR3 is CASSNHGPRDEKLFF. The CDR3 DNA is TGTGCCAGCAGTAACCACGGTCCCCGGGATGAAAAACTGTTTTTT.